The sequence of this T cell receptor beta chain was determined in a study of long-term antiretroviral therapy in people with HIV. Study findings and constraints: CDR3 length ranges were narrower in HIV repertoires than in controls. Within the repertoire, clones expanded before ART were dominant at all time points.

Concerning this clone: Its antigen is not identified.

Donors each had at least one pre-ART PBMC sample and at least two post-ART ones. At survey level, the immunoSEQ assay was run in its v3.0 version. About 35,000-50,000 T-cell genomes per sample were the sequencing target. TCRdb's table, derived via immunoSEQ multiplex PCR, lists solely in-frame clones and lacks some. The profile shows about 14,000 clones, 70% to 85% of them singletons. The clonotype originates from a young man with HIV. The source was unsorted PBMCs, collected 0.4 years after starting antiretroviral therapy.

Here the CDR3 reads CASSIGGANYGYTF. The CDR3 DNA reads as TGTGCCAGTAGTATCGGGGGCGCCAACTATGGCTACACCTTC. This chain uses TRBV19 with TRBJ1-2; maybe TRBD1 (6 bases). Germline V gives CDR1 LNHDA, CDR2 SQIVND (reference sequence). This CDR3 has 14 amino acids. V lost 3 bases and J lost 2, with 10 bases in between.